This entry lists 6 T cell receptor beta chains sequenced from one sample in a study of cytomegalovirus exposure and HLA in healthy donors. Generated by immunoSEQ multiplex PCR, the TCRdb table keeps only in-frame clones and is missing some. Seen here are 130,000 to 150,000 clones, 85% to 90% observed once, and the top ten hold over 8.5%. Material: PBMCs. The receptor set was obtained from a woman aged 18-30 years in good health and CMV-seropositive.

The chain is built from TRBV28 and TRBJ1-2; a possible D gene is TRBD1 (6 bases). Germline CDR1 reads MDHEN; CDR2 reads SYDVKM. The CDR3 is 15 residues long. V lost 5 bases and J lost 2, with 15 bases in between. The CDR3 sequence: CASSALRGLNYGYTF. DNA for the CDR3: TGTGCCAGCAGTGCTCTCAGGGGATTGAACTATGGCTACACCTTC.

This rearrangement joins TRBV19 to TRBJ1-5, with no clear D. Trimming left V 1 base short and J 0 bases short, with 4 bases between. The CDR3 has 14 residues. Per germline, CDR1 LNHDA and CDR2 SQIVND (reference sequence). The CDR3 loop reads CASSIVHSNQPQHF. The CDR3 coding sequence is TGTGCCAGTAGTATAGTCCATAGCAATCAGCCCCAGCATTTT.

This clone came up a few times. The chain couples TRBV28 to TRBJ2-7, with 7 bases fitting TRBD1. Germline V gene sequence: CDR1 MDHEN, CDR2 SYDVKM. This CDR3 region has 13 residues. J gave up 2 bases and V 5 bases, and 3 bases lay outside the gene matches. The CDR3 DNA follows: TGTGCCAGCAGTCAAGGACAGGCCTACGAGCAGTACTTC. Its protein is CASSQGQAYEQYF. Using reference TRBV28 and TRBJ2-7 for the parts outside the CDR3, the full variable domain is DVKVTQSSRYLVKRTGEKVFLECVQDMDHENMFWYRQDPGLGLRLIYFSYDVKMKEKGDIPEGYSVSREKKERFSLILESASTNQTSMYLCASSQGQAYEQYFGPGTRLTVT.

In nucleotides, the CDR3 is TGCGCCAGCAGCCAAGATTGGGGGCCCCAGGAAAAACTGTTTTTT. It translates to CASSQDWGPQEKLFF. The chain combines TRBV4-1 with TRBJ1-4; D is possibly TRBD1 (6 bases). Germline CDR1 and CDR2: MGHRA and YSYEKL. Between the trimmed V and J ends, which lost 0 bases and 8 bases, there was a span of 13 bases. The CDR3 totals 15 residues.

The DNA for the CDR3 is TGTGCCAGCAGTTTCGCCCGACAGGGCTACGAGCAGTACTTC. Translation gives CASSFARQGYEQYF. The chain is built from TRBV28 and TRBJ2-7, with TRBD1 matching over 7 bases. V was clipped by 3 bases and J by 3 bases; unmatched bases: 5. The CDR3 sequence is 14 residues long. Looked up from germline, CDR1 is MDHEN and CDR2 is SYDVKM.

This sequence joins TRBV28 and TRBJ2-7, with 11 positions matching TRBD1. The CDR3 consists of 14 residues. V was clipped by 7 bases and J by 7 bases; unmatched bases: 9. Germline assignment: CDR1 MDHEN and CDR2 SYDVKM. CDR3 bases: TGTGCCAGCAAACCCGGACAGGGGGCGAAGGAGCAGTACTTC. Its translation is CASKPGQGAKEQYF.